This is a list of T cell receptor beta chains from one sample in a study of T cells and Merkel cell carcinoma outcomes. TCRdb keeps only in-frame clones here, not all; method: immunoSEQ multiplex PCR. The sample holds more than 1,500 clones, roughly 92% seen once. The sequenced sample consisted of tumor tissue from Merkel cell carcinoma. The receptors originated from a human donor with Merkel cell carcinoma. The CDR3 runs from the conserved cysteine through the conserved F or W. A D gene is named only where the DNA matches it firmly.

V gene: TRBV10-3; J gene: TRBJ2-2; D gene: TRBD1; CDR3 protein: CAISGTGVSGELFF
V gene: TRBV30; J gene: TRBJ1-1; D gene: -; CDR3 protein: CAWSGRATSNTEAFF
V gene: TRBV7-2; J gene: TRBJ1-1; D gene: -; CDR3 protein: CASSLKGLTEAFF
V gene: TRBV2; J gene: TRBJ2-5; D gene: -; CDR3 protein: CASRQETQYF
V gene: TRBV7-9; J gene: TRBJ1-2; D gene: -; CDR3 protein: CASSLVRWTDYGYTF
V gene: TRBV6-1; J gene: TRBJ2-5; D gene: TRBD1; CDR3 protein: CASSAIPGAGQGRETQYF
V gene: TRBV6-5; J gene: TRBJ2-7; D gene: -; CDR3 protein: CASSRTPSGGEQYF
V gene: TRBV27; J gene: TRBJ1-2; D gene: TRBD1; CDR3 protein: CASSSLTGNYGYTF
V gene: TRBV27; J gene: TRBJ2-1; D gene: -; CDR3 protein: CASSPPQALEQFF
V gene: TRBV20-1; J gene: TRBJ2-1; D gene: -; CDR3 protein: CSARSYHEQFF
V gene: TRBV4-2; J gene: TRBJ2-2; D gene: -; CDR3 protein: CASSQNRAGELFF
V gene: TRBV6-1; J gene: TRBJ2-7; D gene: TRBD2; CDR3 protein: CASSGGYEQYF
V gene: TRBV18; J gene: TRBJ1-5; D gene: -; CDR3 protein: CASSPQDFSYSNQPQHF
V gene: TRBV4-1; J gene: TRBJ2-1; D gene: TRBD2; CDR3 protein: CASSQPKGLAGPKVDNEQFF
V gene: TRBV30; J gene: TRBJ2-7; D gene: TRBD2; CDR3 protein: CAWTSGPSYEQYF
V gene: TRBV6-5; J gene: TRBJ1-2; D gene: -; CDR3 protein: CASQGSGRSGYTF
V gene: TRBV28; J gene: TRBJ1-1; D gene: TRBD1; CDR3 protein: CASSPLDDRGDTEAFF
V gene: TRBV7-9; J gene: TRBJ1-2; D gene: -; CDR3 protein: CASSLAGDGNYGYTF
V gene: TRBV5-4; J gene: TRBJ1-4; D gene: -; CDR3 protein: CASSLGGRGSNEKLFF
V gene: TRBV5-1; J gene: TRBJ2-2; D gene: -; CDR3 protein: CASSLGDQSAGELFF
V gene: TRBV28; J gene: TRBJ2-1; D gene: -; CDR3 protein: CASSSILQGIEQFF
V gene: TRBV5-4; J gene: TRBJ1-1; D gene: -; CDR3 protein: CASSLAGPRNTEAFF
V gene: TRBV11-1; J gene: TRBJ2-7; D gene: TRBD1; CDR3 protein: CASSTLRGHEQYF
V gene: TRBV19; J gene: TRBJ2-3; D gene: -; CDR3 protein: CASSSPDTQYF
V gene: TRBV5-1; J gene: TRBJ2-7; D gene: -; CDR3 protein: CASSPGGMTVRVYEQYF
V gene: TRBV9; J gene: TRBJ2-5; D gene: TRBD2; CDR3 protein: CASSVGLAGGLETQYF
V gene: TRBV18; J gene: TRBJ1-5; D gene: -; CDR3 protein: CASSPNKQGRLGNQPQHF
V gene: TRBV18; J gene: TRBJ2-1; D gene: -; CDR3 protein: CASSPPVGDEQFF
V gene: TRBV5-4; J gene: TRBJ2-5; D gene: TRBD2; CDR3 protein: CASSLGLAQETQYF
V gene: TRBV6-1; J gene: TRBJ2-7; D gene: TRBD2; CDR3 protein: CASSLLAGAYEQYF
V gene: TRBV18; J gene: TRBJ1-2; D gene: -; CDR3 protein: CASSPDFVGINYGYTF
V gene: TRBV4-2; J gene: TRBJ2-3; D gene: TRBD2; CDR3 protein: CASSQDRGGPDTQYF
V gene: TRBV7-8; J gene: TRBJ2-7; D gene: -; CDR3 protein: CASSLNYEQYF
V gene: TRBV5-4; J gene: TRBJ2-5; D gene: TRBD2; CDR3 protein: CASSSVRSGGAETQYF
V gene: TRBV6-4; J gene: TRBJ2-7; D gene: -; CDR3 protein: CASSELCRGHLYEQYF
V gene: TRBV11-1; J gene: TRBJ2-2; D gene: -; CDR3 protein: CASSPPTRRDTGELFF
V gene: TRBV11-1; J gene: TRBJ1-1; D gene: -; CDR3 protein: CASRLRGAFNMNTEAFF
V gene: TRBV9; J gene: TRBJ2-1; D gene: TRBD2; CDR3 protein: CASSVALAGGLDEQFF
V gene: TRBV29-1; J gene: TRBJ2-1; D gene: -; CDR3 protein: CSVDSSYNEQFF
V gene: TRBV28; J gene: TRBJ2-7; D gene: -; CDR3 protein: CATGETTPPYEQYF
V gene: TRBV7-8; J gene: TRBJ2-7; D gene: TRBD2; CDR3 protein: CASSHSSGTYEQYF